The 24 T cell receptor beta chains listed next were all sequenced from one sample in a study of graft-versus-host responses after intestinal transplantation. Sequenced by immunoSEQ multiplex PCR; TCRdb stores in-frame clones only, minus some. Among about 25,000 clones, approximately 96% were seen once, and the ten largest hold 0.7% to 1%. Source: PBMCs, taken more than 29 days after intestinal transplant. All receptors derive from a human patient who received an intestinal transplant, so some T cells may come from the graft donor.

The genes are TRBV7-9 and TRBJ1-2; maybe TRBD1 (6 bases). Trimming removed 3 bases from V and 0 bases from J, with 11 bases in between. CDR3 length: 15 amino acids. Germline values: CDR1 SEHNR, CDR2 FQNEAQ (reference sequence). As DNA, the CDR3 is TGTGCCAGCAGCTTGACGACAGGACCTAACTATGGCTACACCTTC. Its protein product is CASSLTTGPNYGYTF.

This clone appeared once. The genes are TRBV6-1 and TRBJ1-2; 10 nucleotides line up with TRBD1. J lost 0 bases, V lost 2 bases, and 6 bases had no gene match. This CDR3 is built from 17 residues. CDR1 is MNHNS, CDR2 SASEGT, per germline. Written as DNA, the CDR3 is TGTGCCAGCAGTGAAAGGACAGGGGGGAGAGCTAACTATGGCTACACCTTC. It translates to CASSERTGGRANYGYTF.

The rearrangement uses TRBV2 and TRBJ1-5, with no clear D. V was trimmed by 5 bases and J by 1 base, leaving 12 bases between them. The germline gives CDR1 SNHLY, CDR2 FYNNEI. This CDR3 is 15 amino acids long. The chain's CDR3 is CASSPGRRSNQPQHF. The CDR3 DNA sequence: TGTGCCAGCAGTCCCGGGAGGCGGAGCAATCAGCCCCAGCATTTT. Variable domain in full (rest from reference TRBV2 and TRBJ1-5): EPEVTQTPSHQVTQMGQEVILRCVPISNHLYFYWYRQILGQKVEFLVSFYNNEISEKSEIFDDQFSVERPDGSNFTLKIRSTKLEDSAMYFCASSPGRRSNQPQHFGDGTRLSIL.

This chain links TRBV10-3 with TRBJ2-7; TRBD2 aligns across 11 bases. Losses at the gene ends were 2 bases for V and 5 bases for J; bases not matched to a gene: 11. This CDR3 region has 17 residues. Looked up from germline, CDR1 is ENHRY and CDR2 is SYGVKD. As DNA, the CDR3 is TGTGCCATCAGTGAGCCCCTCACTAGCGGGAGTTTCCACGAGCAGTACTTC. Translating gives CAISEPLTSGSFHEQYF.

CDR3 in amino acids: CASSVDRLPRTDTQYF. For the CDR3, the DNA is TGCGCCAGCAGTGTAGACCGACTACCACGCACAGATACGCAGTATTTT. V usage is TRBV10-1 and J usage is TRBJ2-3; TRBD2 is a possible D gene (5 bases). The CDR3 is made up of 16 amino acids. V was pared by 4 bases and J by 1 base, with 15 bases between. Germline CDR1 is WNHNN and CDR2 is SYGVQD (reference sequence).

This rearrangement joins TRBV5-1 to TRBJ1-4; D is undetermined. CDR1 and CDR2 from the germline V gene are SGHRS and YFSETQ. The CDR3 is 13 residues long. V was clipped by 5 bases and J by 0 bases, with 5 bases between them. The CDR3 here is CASRLTTNEKLFF. The CDR3 coding sequence is TGCGCCAGCAGGCTGACAACTAATGAAAAACTGTTTTTT.

This sequence joins TRBV5-7 and TRBJ1-2, with D perhaps TRBD1 (6 bases). TRBV5-7 is known as an ORF, though its function is uncertain. The V end lost 0 bases, the J end lost 2 bases, and 8 bases lay between the germline ends. The length of the CDR3 is 14 residues. The CDR3 bases are TGTGCCAGCAGCTTGGACAGGGCGAACTATGGCTACACCTTC. Translation gives CASSLDRANYGYTF.

The chain employs TRBV5-6 and TRBJ1-2, with D uncertain. Per germline, CDR1 SGHDT and CDR2 YYEEEE. This CDR3 has 13 residues. V was pared by 0 bases and J by 2 bases, with 5 bases between. DNA of the CDR3: TGTGCCAGCAGCTTGGGGGCGAACTATGGCTACACCTTC. It specifies CASSLGANYGYTF.

The rearrangement joins TRBV6-1 to TRBJ2-7, with D perhaps TRBD1 (5 bases). CDR1 and CDR2 (germline): MNHNS, SASEGT. The CDR3 loop spans 14 amino acids. The V and J ends lost 1 base and 9 bases respectively, with 16 bases between them. This chain's CDR3 is CASSEVTGREVQYF. CDR3 nucleotide sequence: TGTGCCAGCAGTGAAGTCACAGGAAGGGAAGTGCAGTACTTC.

The gene calls are TRBV4-1 and TRBJ1-4; a possible D gene is TRBD1 (6 bases). The CDR3 covers 15 residues. Germline V gives CDR1 MGHRA, CDR2 YSYEKL. Deletions cut 0 bases from V and 8 bases from J, with 13 bases between. DNA of the CDR3: TGCGCCAGCAGCCAAGATGGGACACCACAAGAAAAACTGTTTTTT. It yields the protein CASSQDGTPQEKLFF.

This sequence joins TRBV27 and TRBJ2-7; D might be TRBD2 (6 bases). Per germline, CDR1 MNHEY and CDR2 SMNVEV (reference sequence). The CDR3 extends over 13 amino acids. V was clipped by 8 bases and J by 3 bases, with 14 bases between them. CDR3 bases: TGTGCCAGCGCGCAGGGAGGTGGCTACGAGCAGTACTTC. The encoded protein is CASAQGGGYEQYF.

This chain links TRBV30 with TRBJ2-7; D gene ambiguous. V was pared by 4 bases and J by 0 bases, with 13 bases between. Germline V lookup: CDR1 GTSNPN, CDR2 SVGIG (reference sequence). This CDR3 has 14 amino acids. CDR3 amino acids: CAWTAVRFSYEQYF. CDR3 in DNA: TGTGCCTGGACAGCTGTAAGATTCTCCTACGAGCAGTACTTC.

This chain uses TRBV18 with TRBJ2-3, with D perhaps TRBD1 (5 bases). CDR3 length: 13 residues. Trimming took off 3 bases at V and 5 bases at J, with 9 bases between the two ends. CDR1 is KGHSH, CDR2 LQKENI, per germline. CDR3 sequence: CASSPRQLDTQYF. The CDR3 DNA is TGTGCCAGCTCACCGAGACAGCTAGATACGCAGTATTTT.

CDR3 in amino acids: CASSRNGGSYEQYF. The CDR3 DNA reads as TGCGCCAGCAGCCGGAACGGGGGCTCCTACGAGCAGTACTTC. The chain couples TRBV4-1 to TRBJ2-7; D is possibly TRBD2 (6 bases). This CDR3 spans 14 amino acids. Trimming cost V 4 bases and J 0 bases, with 10 bases left between them. Germline V lookup: CDR1 MGHRA, CDR2 YSYEKL.

This chain links TRBV19 with TRBJ2-7; TRBD2 agrees at 7 bases. The trim removed 6 bases at V and 0 bases at J, leaving 8 bases unmatched. Per germline, CDR1 LNHDA and CDR2 SQIVND (reference sequence). CDR3 length: 15 amino acids. CDR3 sequence (DNA): TGTGCCAGTAGGTACCTAGCGGAGAGCTCCTACGAGCAGTACTTC. Translated: CASRYLAESSYEQYF.

This clone was observed a single time. The chain recombines TRBV28 with TRBJ1-6; D call uncertain. V shed 3 bases and J shed 6 bases, with 6 bases lying between them. This CDR3 spans 13 amino acids. Germline values: CDR1 MDHEN, CDR2 SYDVKM. The CDR3, as DNA: TGTGCCAGCAGTTTCGACGGTAATTCACCCCTCCACTTT. This sequence encodes CASSFDGNSPLHF. Together with reference TRBV28 and TRBJ1-6, the CDR3 gives the full variable domain: DVKVTQSSRYLVKRTGEKVFLECVQDMDHENMFWYRQDPGLGLRLIYFSYDVKMKEKGDIPEGYSVSREKKERFSLILESASTNQTSMYLCASSFDGNSPLHFGNGTRLTVT.

The chain recombines TRBV7-9 with TRBJ2-3; unclear D gene. This CDR3 comprises 14 residues. Germline V gene data show CDR1 as SEHNR and CDR2 as FQNEAQ (reference sequence). V was pared by 5 bases and J by 2 bases, with 11 bases between. The CDR3 DNA is TGTGCCAGCAGCCCCAGTGACTTCACAGATACGCAGTATTTT. Protein: CASSPSDFTDTQYF. The entire variable domain, with the rest obtained from reference TRBV7-9 and TRBJ2-3, is as follows: DTGVSQNPRHKITKRGQNVTFRCDPISEHNRLYWYRQTLGQGPEFLTYFQNEAQLEKSRLLSDRFSAERPKGSFSTLEIQRTEQGDSAMYLCASSPSDFTDTQYFGPGTRLTVL.

This sequence joins TRBV21-1 and TRBJ1-4; the tabulated D call, TRBD1, remains unverified against the DNA. TRBV21-1 represents a pseudogene. This CDR3 is built from 12 residues. DNA of the CDR3: TGTGTCAGCCCAGGGCCTAATGAAAAACTGTTTTTT. Amino acids: CVSPGPNEKLFF.

This chain joins TRBV4-1 and TRBJ1-1; a possible D gene is TRBD1 (6 bases). Per germline, CDR1 MGHRA and CDR2 YSYEKL. This CDR3 has 14 residues. Trimming removed 3 bases from V and 2 bases from J, with 10 bases in between. CDR3 bases: TGCGCCAGCAGCCACCTGGACAGAAACACTGAAGCTTTCTTT. As protein: CASSHLDRNTEAFF.

The V gene is TRBV6-1, the J gene TRBJ1-4; 7 nucleotides agree with TRBD1. V gave up 3 bases and J gave up 3 bases; unmatched junction bases: 4. The CDR3 is 15 amino acids. Germline CDR1 is MNHNS and CDR2 is SASEGT. Here the CDR3 DNA reads TGTGCCAGCAGTGACCCAGGGGGACCTAATGAAAAACTGTTTTTT. Translation gives CASSDPGGPNEKLFF.

The chain employs TRBV6-6 and TRBJ1-2, with TRBD1 matching over 7 bases. The CDR3 sequence is 14 residues long. J gave up 6 bases and V 10 bases, and 14 bases lay outside the gene matches. Germline values: CDR1 MNHNY, CDR2 SVGAGI (reference sequence). The CDR3 is CATTFLGTDHGYTF. The CDR3 nucleotides read TGTGCCACCACCTTTCTCGGGACAGATCATGGCTACACCTTC.

This clone was seen more than once but under ten times. This chain connects TRBV4-1 to TRBJ2-2; 8 nucleotides agree with TRBD2. The CDR3 runs to 15 residues. Germline trimming cut 8 bases from V and 6 bases from J; bases unmatched to any gene: 11. CDR1 and CDR2 from the germline V gene are MGHRA and YSYEKL. Written as DNA, the CDR3 is TGCGCCAGCTGGGGAACGGGAGGGGGATCCGGGGAGCTGTTTTTT. Translating it yields CASWGTGGGSGELFF.

The rearrangement joins TRBV10-2 to TRBJ1-2, with TRBD1 matching over 7 bases. J gave up 3 bases and V 4 bases, and 8 bases lay outside the gene matches. Germline loops: CDR1 WSHSY, CDR2 SAAADI. CDR3 size: 15 residues. The CDR3 region has the DNA TGCGCCAGCAGTGGCTCTCGGGACAGTCACTATGGCTACACCTTC. It encodes CASSGSRDSHYGYTF.

The gene calls are TRBV30 and TRBJ2-5; D gene unclear. This CDR3 contains 14 residues. Trimming took 2 bases from V and 5 from J, leaving 15 bases between them. From germline, CDR1 is GTSNPN and CDR2 SVGIG (reference sequence). The DNA of the CDR3 is TGTGCCTGGAGTAGAGGCTCCCTGGGGGAGACCCAGTACTTC. As protein: CAWSRGSLGETQYF.